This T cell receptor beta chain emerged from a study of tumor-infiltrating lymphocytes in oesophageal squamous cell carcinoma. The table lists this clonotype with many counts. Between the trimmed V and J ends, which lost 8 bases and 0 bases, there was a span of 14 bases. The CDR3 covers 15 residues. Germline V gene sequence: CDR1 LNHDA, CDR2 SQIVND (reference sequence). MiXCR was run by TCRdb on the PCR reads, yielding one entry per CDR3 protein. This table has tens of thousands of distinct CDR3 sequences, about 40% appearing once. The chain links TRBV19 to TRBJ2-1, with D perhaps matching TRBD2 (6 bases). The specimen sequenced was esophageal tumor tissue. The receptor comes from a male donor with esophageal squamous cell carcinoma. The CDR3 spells CASSGRGSSYNEQFF. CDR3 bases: TGTGCCAGTTCGGGACGGGGGAGCTCCTACAATGAGCAGTTCTTC.